This TCR beta chain was profiled in a study of blood T cell repertoires in COVID-19. For the study at large: The samples span acute and convalescent COVID-19 from the United States, Italy and Spain. PBMCs, B-cell-depleted T cells, or T cells provided the cDNA or gDNA that made up the material.

Sequencing used immunoSEQ multiplex PCR; TCRdb keeps in-frame clones, though not all of them. The sample yields about 300,000 clones, 86% seen once. This clone has only one observation. The CDR3 has 14 residues. The germline V gene encodes CDR1 SEHNR and CDR2 FQNEAQ (reference sequence). V was pared by 3 bases and J by 9 bases, with 8 bases of the junction left unmatched. This receptor was obtained from a woman aged 18 to 35 who had recovered from COVID-19. V is TRBV7-9 and J is TRBJ2-1, with 7 bases that match TRBD2. The sequenced material came from PBMCs or T cells enriched from blood (not recorded which). CDR3 residues: CASSFGLAVGEQFF. CDR3 nucleotides: TGTGCCAGCAGCTTCGGGCTAGCGGTGGGTGAGCAGTTCTTC.